This T cell receptor beta chain was sequenced for a study of cytomegalovirus exposure and HLA in healthy donors. PCR used 60 Vbeta primers and 13 Jbeta primers. Clones were sequenced by immunoSEQ multiplex PCR, and TCRdb holds only the in-frame ones, with some missing. This sample contains tens of thousands of clones. This TCR was sampled from a girl aged 10 to 17 in good health and CMV-seropositive. The material sequenced was PBMCs.

The CDR3 sequence is CASTTQGGEQYF. In nucleotides, the CDR3 is TGTGCCAGCACTACACAGGGCGGCGAGCAGTACTTC. The chain is built from TRBV7-6 and TRBJ2-7, with D possibly being TRBD1 (6 bases). The germline gives CDR1 SGHVS, CDR2 FNYEAQ. V lost 7 bases, J lost 6 bases, and 13 bases lay in between. CDR3 length equals 12 residues.